A single sample is the source of the 14 T cell receptor beta chains below, sequenced in a study of regulatory T cells in long-lasting Graves disease. Time point denoted: newly diagnosed GD, antithyroid drugs for less than 3 months. PBMC RNA was the source of the TCR library. The authors built TCR beta libraries using iRepertoire HTBI primers and Arm-PCR of CDR3 regions. TCRdb re-derived calls from the multiplex PCR reads in MiXCR, one entry per CDR3 protein. The sample has around 460,000 distinct CDR3 sequences; about 15% are singletons. These data also formed part of another study, on T cells in Graves' hyperthyroidism and ophthalmopathy.

Sequencing used peripheral blood mononuclear cells (PBMCs), obtained at new diagnosis, from a patient treated with antithyroid drugs. These receptors were taken from a woman aged 45 to 65 with Graves disease.

This clonotype was observed many times. The chain links TRBV2 to TRBJ1-1; TRBD1 aligns across 7 bases. Losses at the gene ends were 9 bases for V and 4 bases for J; bases not matched to a gene: 2. Germline V gene data show CDR1 as SNHLY and CDR2 as FYNNEI. The CDR3 spans 11 residues. The CDR3 sequence is CARQGTTEAFF. CDR3 nucleotides: TGTGCCAGACAGGGGACCACTGAAGCTTTCTTT.

This clonotype was detected a few times. The chain recombines TRBV28 with TRBJ1-6; D call uncertain. With 2 bases removed from V and 9 bases from J, the gap between germline ends came to 5 bases. CDR1 MDHEN and CDR2 SYDVKM come from the germline V gene. The CDR3 is 12 residues long. For the CDR3, the DNA is TGTGCCAGCAGTTTAGAATTTTCACCCCTCCACTTT. Encoded protein: CASSLEFSPLHF.

This clonotype was detected only a few times. This chain uses TRBV7-3 with TRBJ2-1; maybe TRBD1 (5 bases). In germline, CDR1 is SGHTA, CDR2 FQGTGA. This CDR3 comprises 15 residues. V lost 5 bases and J lost 0, with 11 bases in between. In DNA form, the CDR3 reads TGTGCCAGCAGCGTTGACAGCAGCTCCTACAATGAGCAGTTCTTC. Its translation is CASSVDSSSYNEQFF.

There are many counts of this clonotype. The chain has TRBV5-1 and TRBJ1-5; perhaps TRBD1 as D (6 bases). CDR3 length equals 14 residues. The V end lost 2 bases, the J end lost 7 bases, and 13 bases lay between the germline ends. Germline CDR1 SGHRS, CDR2 YFSETQ. CDR3 in DNA: TGCGCCAGCAGCTTTGGAGGGGGAGAACAGCCCCAGCATTTT. Its protein product is CASSFGGGEQPQHF.

This clonotype was counted at least ten times. This chain links TRBV20-1 with TRBJ2-7, with 8 positions matching TRBD1. From germline, CDR1 is DFQATT and CDR2 SNEGSKA (reference sequence). Trimming took 4 bases from V and 0 from J; bases not matched to a gene: 8. The CDR3 spans 15 residues. The CDR3 coding sequence is TGCAGTGCTAAAGCAATAACAGGGGGCTCCTACGAGCAGTACTTC. Its translation: CSAKAITGGSYEQYF.

V gene TRBV20-1 combines with J gene TRBJ2-1; D is perhaps TRBD1 or TRBD2 (5 bases each). The germline V gene has CDR1 DFQATT and CDR2 SNEGSKA (reference sequence). The CDR3 is made up of 14 amino acids. V was trimmed by 7 bases and J by 4 bases, leaving 17 bases between them. The CDR3 DNA reads TGCAGTGGGGCTATTGGGGGTTCATACAATGAGCAGTTCTTC. It is translated as CSGAIGGSYNEQFF.

This clonotype was recorded a few times. The rearrangement uses TRBV6-5 and TRBJ1-2; D gene ambiguous. Per the germline V gene, CDR1 is MNHEY and CDR2 is SVGAGI. This CDR3 has 14 residues. Deletions cut 2 bases from V and 2 bases from J, with 9 bases between. The CDR3 DNA is TGTGCCAGCAGTTACGAGCCGAGGAACTATGGCTACACCTTC. It is translated as CASSYEPRNYGYTF.

As concerns this clonotype: A much larger clone sits a single nucleotide away, making a read error possible. The rearrangement links TRBV7-9 to TRBJ2-2, with D perhaps being TRBD1 or TRBD2 (5 bases each). Germline V gene data show CDR1 as SEHNR and CDR2 as FQNEAQ (reference sequence). The CDR3 extends over 15 amino acids. V was pared by 4 bases and J by 8 bases, with 17 bases between. The CDR3 spells CASSWGRGRTGELFF. CDR3 DNA sequence: TGTGCCAGCAGCTGGGGACGGGGACGGACGGGGGAGCTGTTTTTT.

The chain uses TRBV7-3 and TRBJ1-6; weak D call: TRBD1 (5 bases). V was clipped by 2 bases and J by 7 bases, with 6 bases between them. The CDR3 spans 13 residues. CDR1 is SGHTA, CDR2 FQGTGA, per germline. CDR3 residues: CASSLDRNSPLHF. The CDR3 DNA follows: TGTGCCAGCAGCTTAGACAGAAATTCACCCCTCCACTTT.

This clonotype was counted only a few times. At one boundary the junction diverges from the germline segment, which might be a read error. This chain joins TRBV25-1 and TRBJ2-1; 11 nucleotides agree with TRBD2. The length of the CDR3 is 13 residues. Germline V gene sequence: CDR1 MGHDK, CDR2 SYGVNS. The CDR3 loop is CASSGSVAGGPIF. The DNA for the CDR3 is TGTGCCAGCAGTGGGTCTGTAGCGGGAGGGCCGATCTTC.

This clonotype was seen repeatedly, ten times or more. DNA for the CDR3: TGTGCCAGCAGCGGGGGACAGGGAACCTACAATGAGCAGTTCTTC. It translates to CASSGGQGTYNEQFF. The J gene is TRBJ2-1, the V gene TRBV28; 9 bases map to TRBD1. CDR1 and CDR2 (germline): MDHEN, SYDVKM. V shed 6 bases and J 2 bases; nucleotides not matched to a gene: 5. The CDR3 is made up of 15 amino acids.

The chain couples TRBV9 to TRBJ2-3; D could derive from TRBD1 or TRBD2 (5 bases each). The CDR3 is 16 amino acids. The V end lost 2 bases, the J end lost 2 bases, and 15 bases lay between the germline ends. Germline assignment: CDR1 SGDLS and CDR2 YYNGEE. The CDR3 region is CASSVEGGAYTDTQYF. The CDR3 bases are TGTGCCAGCAGCGTCGAGGGTGGGGCCTACACAGATACGCAGTATTTT.

As regards this clonotype: This may come from a read error, since a much larger clone is one base off. The chain carries TRBV9 and TRBJ2-1; TRBD2 matches at 9 bases. Trimming took 3 bases from V and 10 from J; bases not matched to a gene: 5. The CDR3 totals 13 residues. From germline, CDR1 is SGDLS and CDR2 YYNGEE. The CDR3 loop reads CASSGGLAREQFF. For the CDR3, the DNA is TGTGCCAGCAGCGGGGGACTAGCACGAGAGCAGTTCTTC.

Turning to this clonotype: This may be a read error, as it is one base from a much larger clone. This chain joins TRBV28 and TRBJ2-7; D call uncertain. The V gene lost 8 bases and the J gene lost 0 bases, with 14 bases spanning the gap. CDR1 is MDHEN and CDR2 is SYDVKM in the germline V gene. This CDR3 comprises 14 residues. The CDR3 protein is CASGSLMASYEQYF. The CDR3 DNA sequence: TGTGCCAGCGGTTCGCTGATGGCCTCCTACGAGCAGTACTTC.